These 17 T cell receptor beta chains were sequenced from one sample in a study of human versus mouse CDR3 diversity and MHC coevolution. Using immunoSEQ multiplex PCR, the repertoire was profiled, and TCRdb retains in-frame clones only, with some absent. Of about 60,000 clones in the sample, roughly 94% were seen once. The specimen was naive CD4+ T cells from blood. This sample's subset: CD45RO-negative CD62L-positive naive CD4 T cells. The origin of the receptors is a person aged 60 to 70 in good health.

The chain uses TRBV30 and TRBJ1-5; possibly TRBD1 for D (5 bases). The V gene lost 7 bases and the J gene lost 0 bases, with 16 bases spanning the gap. The CDR3 loop spans 15 amino acids. In germline, CDR1 is GTSNPN, CDR2 SVGIG (reference sequence). As DNA, the CDR3 is TGTGCCTTCGCCGCGGGGGGTTATAGCAATCAGCCCCAGCATTTT. It translates to CAFAAGGYSNQPQHF.

The V and J genes are TRBV2 and TRBJ2-3; possibly TRBD2 for D (6 bases). The CDR3 is 14 amino acids. Germline CDR1 and CDR2: SNHLY and FYNNEI. Trimming pared 5 bases from V and 6 bases from J, leaving 15 bases between. The DNA of the CDR3 is TGTGCCAGCAGTCCGGGACTCTCTCGGGATACGCAGTATTTT. Translation gives CASSPGLSRDTQYF.

J is TRBJ2-1 and V is TRBV6-5; 7 bases are shared with TRBD2. The CDR3 covers 14 residues. The germline V gene has CDR1 MNHEY and CDR2 SVGAGI. V lost 2 bases, J lost 9 bases, and 7 bases stayed unmatched. The CDR3 here is CASSYTQPSGEQFF. DNA of the CDR3: TGTGCCAGCAGTTACACCCAGCCTAGCGGTGAGCAGTTCTTC.

The chain links TRBV7-2 to TRBJ2-5; the match to TRBD2 covers 15 bases. The germline V gene has CDR1 SGHTA and CDR2 FQGNSA. This CDR3 region has 17 residues. The ends lost 0 bases at V and 4 bases at J; junction bases unmatched: 3. This CDR3 reads CASSLARTSGRGETQYF. The CDR3 coding sequence is TGTGCCAGCAGCTTAGCGAGGACTAGCGGGAGGGGAGAGACCCAGTACTTC.

The chain joins TRBV6-5 to TRBJ2-5; 7 bases align to TRBD2. This CDR3 has 14 residues. V shed 6 bases, J shed 4 bases, and the junction held 8 bases outside the gene matches. CDR1 and CDR2 from the germline V gene are MNHEY and SVGAGI. The CDR3 protein is CASRQYGGVETQYF. For the CDR3, the DNA is TGTGCCAGCAGACAGTATGGGGGGGTAGAGACCCAGTACTTC.

The DNA of the CDR3 is TGTGCCAGCAGTTCCCCATCTACAGGGGTTGCCGGGGAGCTGTTTTTT. Its translation: CASSSPSTGVAGELFF. This chain joins TRBV27 and TRBJ2-2, with 7 bases matching TRBD1. Trimming removed 4 bases from V and 6 bases from J; junction bases left unmatched: 11. Germline CDR1 reads MNHEY; CDR2 reads SMNVEV (reference sequence). The CDR3 is made up of 16 amino acids.

This chain uses TRBV6-5 with TRBJ2-7, with 13 positions matching TRBD2. Germline CDR1 and CDR2: MNHEY and SVGAGI. Unmatched junction bases numbered 5, after V lost 6 bases and J lost 6 bases. CDR3 size: 14 residues. Here the CDR3 reads CASRELAGGREQYF. Written as DNA, the CDR3 is TGTGCCAGCAGAGAACTAGCGGGAGGGCGCGAGCAGTACTTC.

This rearrangement joins TRBV6-1 to TRBJ1-3; D is uncertain. V was clipped by 2 bases and J by 2 bases, with 7 bases between them. This CDR3 contains 14 residues. Germline CDR1 reads MNHNS; CDR2 reads SASEGT. The CDR3 bases are TGTGCCAGCAGTGAAACAGACACTGGAAACACCATATATTTT. Amino acids: CASSETDTGNTIYF.

This chain uses TRBV7-2 with TRBJ1-6; 9 bases match TRBD1. Germline-derived CDR1 and CDR2 are SGHTA and FQGNSA. With V trimmed by 5 bases and J by 1 base, 9 bases remained unmatched. The CDR3 loop spans 18 amino acids. In nucleotides, the CDR3 is TGTGCCAGCAGCGTACAGGGGGCTGGGGGGTCCTATAATTCACCCCTCCACTTT. It codes for CASSVQGAGGSYNSPLHF.

The genes are TRBV2 and TRBJ1-2; unclear D gene. V lost 5 bases and J lost 4, with 17 bases in between. The CDR3 extends over 15 amino acids. Germline-derived CDR1 and CDR2 are SNHLY and FYNNEI. The CDR3 DNA reads TGTGCCAGCAGTCCTTACCAGGTGGTAGTCTATGGCTACACCTTC. Translation gives CASSPYQVVVYGYTF.

This rearrangement joins TRBV7-2 to TRBJ2-1; 8 nucleotides line up with TRBD2. Germline loops: CDR1 SGHTA, CDR2 FQGNSA. CDR3 length equals 15 residues. With V trimmed by 1 base and J by 4 bases, 3 bases remained unmatched. CDR3 bases: TGTGCCAGCAGCTTAGTTACGGGAGGGTACAATGAGCAGTTCTTC. Residues: CASSLVTGGYNEQFF.

CDR3 DNA sequence: TGTGCCAGCAGCCGAGATAGGGGACAGGGCAACGAGCAGTACTTC. Translating it yields CASSRDRGQGNEQYF. The rearrangement joins TRBV11-3 to TRBJ2-7; 9 nucleotides align to TRBD1. Germline lookup yields CDR1 SGHNT and CDR2 YENEEA. Trimming removed 5 bases from V and 5 bases from J; junction bases left unmatched: 10. The CDR3 sequence is 15 residues long.

The chain recombines TRBV2 with TRBJ1-6; no reliable D call. The V and J ends lost 8 bases and 10 bases respectively, with 12 bases between them. Germline V gene data show CDR1 as SNHLY and CDR2 as FYNNEI. The length of the CDR3 is 12 residues. Here the CDR3 reads CASHLTTSPLHF. CDR3 nucleotides: TGTGCCAGCCACCTCACAACCTCACCCCTCCACTTT.

The V call is TRBV2, the J call TRBJ1-2; D unresolved. CDR1 SNHLY and CDR2 FYNNEI come from the germline V gene. The V gene lost 3 bases and the J gene lost 5 bases, with 7 bases spanning the gap. This CDR3 has 12 residues. CDR3 region: CASSDSSYGYTF. The DNA for the CDR3 is TGTGCCAGCAGTGATAGCAGTTATGGCTACACCTTC.

This clone was detected once. The rearrangement joins TRBV7-3 to TRBJ2-1, with 8 bases identical to TRBD2. J gave up 6 bases and V 5 bases, and 15 bases lay outside the gene matches. The CDR3 totals 17 residues. Germline V gene data show CDR1 as SGHTA and CDR2 as FQGTGA. The CDR3 loop is CASSLRGGGLSGNEQFF. DNA for the CDR3: TGTGCCAGCAGCCTCAGGGGCGGGGGGTTGAGTGGCAATGAGCAGTTCTTC.

The chain recombines TRBV5-1 with TRBJ2-7; 8 bases line up with TRBD1. Unmatched junction bases numbered 7, after V lost 4 bases and J lost 4 bases. CDR1 is SGHRS, CDR2 YFSETQ, per germline. This CDR3 comprises 14 residues. The CDR3: CASSVGQGGYEQYF. The CDR3 nucleotides read TGCGCCAGCAGCGTTGGACAGGGAGGATACGAGCAGTACTTC.

This clone appeared once. The genes are TRBV30 and TRBJ1-6; D unresolved. Germline lookup yields CDR1 GTSNPN and CDR2 SVGIG (reference sequence). Trimming removed 1 base from V and 7 bases from J, with 14 bases in between. The CDR3 has 15 residues. The CDR3: CAWSADSGSNSPLHF. CDR3 sequence (DNA): TGTGCCTGGAGTGCCGATTCGGGATCAAATTCACCCCTCCACTTT.